This T cell receptor beta chain was sequenced for a study of blood T cell repertoires in COVID-19. Turning to the study itself: Samples came from the United States, Italy and Spain, spanning acute and convalescent COVID-19. PBMCs, B-cell-depleted T cells, or T cells provided the cDNA or gDNA that made up the material.

Germline CDR1 and CDR2: LNHDA and SQIVND (reference sequence). This CDR3 is 15 amino acids long. V lost 5 bases and J lost 7; bases outside the gene matches: 13. Per the original methods: Nucleated cell number was recorded as an estimate derived from reference gene primer amplification. Sequencing was performed with immunoSEQ multiplex PCR; in TCRdb, only in-frame clones are kept and a portion is missing. D and trimming come from the DNA, and the V and J calls and clone size come from that table. The sample consists of 92,000 or so clones, 60% to 80% of them appearing once. Sequences were obtained from peripheral blood. The sequence was obtained from an elderly woman with acute or convalescent COVID-19. This chain uses TRBV19 with TRBJ1-2; 7 bases match TRBD1. CDR3 protein: CASSSGPDRAGGYTF. The CDR3 nucleotides are TGTGCCAGTAGTTCTGGGCCCGACAGGGCCGGTGGCTACACCTTC.